The TCR beta chain described here comes from a study of human T cells and chemical hapten exposure. The junction had 4 bases not matched to a gene; V was cut back by 7 bases and J by 3 bases. CDR3 length: 13 residues. The germline V gene encodes CDR1 SQVTM and CDR2 ANQGSEA. Methods used by the authors: Sequenced samples showed a median of approximately 100,000 TCRs each, with counts running from about 20,000 to 690,000. MiXCR, applied by TCRdb to the RACE reads, yields one record per CDR3 protein. Clone size and V and J calls follow TCRdb, not the original study. The profile shows 120,000 to 150,000 distinct CDR3 sequences, 12% of them singletons. To note about this clonotype: Its antigen is as yet unknown.

Time point: patch test 2, 6 weeks after DPC sensitization. As to treatment: therapeutic diphenylcyclopropenone sensitization with weekly scalp DPC. Prior to application of each patch test, blood was drawn. Overall study results and limits: The number of TCRs over 1 in 1000 frequency stayed unchanged after DPC.

This sequence joins TRBV29-1 and TRBJ2-5, with TRBD2 identical over 11 bases. The sequence derives from a woman between 50 and 59 years old with alopecia areata. Some clones in this sample may be carry-over from other donors' samples. This sample comprised whole blood, obtained in connection with sensitization to the hapten diphenylcyclopropenone (DPC). The CDR3 loop is CSAGGLAEETQYF. CDR3 nucleotides: TGCAGCGCGGGGGGACTAGCGGAAGAGACCCAGTACTTC.